This TCR beta chain is from a study of CD8 T cells in ankylosing spondylitis. Study-level findings and limits: Disease-linked clones bore a CD8+ phenotype, appearing relatively rarely in peripheral blood.

A single record per CDR3 protein comes from TCRdb applying MiXCR to the 5' RACE reads. This table has 230,000 or so distinct CDR3 sequences, about 20% appearing once. CDR1 is LNHNV and CDR2 is YYDKDF in the germline V gene (reference sequence). The J segment lost 6 bases and the V segment lost 7 bases, leaving 3 bases of the junction unmatched. This CDR3 is 14 amino acids long. Points on this clonotype: Its antigen is still unknown.

Source material: blood, either unsorted or a sorted T cell fraction (not recorded which). The J gene is TRBJ2-3, the V gene TRBV15, with 14 bases matching TRBD2. The TCR sequence derives from a male donor with ankylosing spondylitis or in good health (not recorded which). In DNA, the CDR3 is TGTGCCACCACCGGGACTAGCGGGAGTGATACGCAGTATTTT. It yields the protein CATTGTSGSDTQYF.